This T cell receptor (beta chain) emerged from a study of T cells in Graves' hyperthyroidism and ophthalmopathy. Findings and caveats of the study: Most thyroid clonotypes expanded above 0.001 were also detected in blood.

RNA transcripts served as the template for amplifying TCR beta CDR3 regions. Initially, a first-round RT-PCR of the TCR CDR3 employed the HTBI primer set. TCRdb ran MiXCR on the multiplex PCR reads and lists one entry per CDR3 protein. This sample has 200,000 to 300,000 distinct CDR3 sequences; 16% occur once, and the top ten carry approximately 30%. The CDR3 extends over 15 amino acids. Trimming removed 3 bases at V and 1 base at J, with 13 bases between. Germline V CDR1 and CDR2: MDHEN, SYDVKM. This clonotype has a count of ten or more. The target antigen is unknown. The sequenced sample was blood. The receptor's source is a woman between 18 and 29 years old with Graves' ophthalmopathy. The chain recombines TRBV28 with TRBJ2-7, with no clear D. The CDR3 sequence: CASSLVRTLSYEQYF. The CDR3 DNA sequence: TGTGCCAGCAGTTTGGTACGGACCCTATCCTACGAGCAGTACTTC. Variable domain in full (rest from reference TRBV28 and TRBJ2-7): DVKVTQSSRYLVKRTGEKVFLECVQDMDHENMFWYRQDPGLGLRLIYFSYDVKMKEKGDIPEGYSVSREKKERFSLILESASTNQTSMYLCASSLVRTLSYEQYFGPGTRLTVT.